This TCR beta chain is from a study of blood T cell repertoires in COVID-19. As for the study in general: Collection of acute and convalescent COVID-19 samples took place in the United States, Italy and Spain. Nucleic acid was either cDNA or gDNA, and it came from T cells, B-cell-depleted T cells, or PBMCs.

As processed by the authors: Reference gene primer amplification gave nucleated cell count estimates. TCRdb's copy holds only in-frame clones and misses some; the assay was immunoSEQ multiplex PCR. The V and J calls and clone size come from that table; D and trimming were worked out from the DNA. This table holds some 200,000 clones, about 95% found once. The Seattle patients, enrolled during active infection, were followed longitudinally. Sequenced: peripheral blood. The receptor was isolated from a young man with COVID-19, enrolled during active disease.

CDR3 nucleotides: TGTGCCAGCAGCTTGGATGCAGGGGAGTCCTATGGCTACACCTTC. This encodes CASSLDAGESYGYTF. This sequence joins TRBV5-4 and TRBJ1-2; maybe TRBD1 (6 bases). Germline lookup yields CDR1 SGHNT and CDR2 YYREEE (reference sequence). This CDR3 spans 15 amino acids. With 0 bases removed from V and 4 bases from J, the gap between germline ends came to 13 bases. Full variable domain (outside the CDR3, taken from reference TRBV5-4 and TRBJ1-2): ETGVTQSPTHLIKTRGQQVTLRCSSQSGHNTVSWYQQALGQGPQFIFQYYREEENGRGNFPPRFSGLQFPNYSSELNVNALELDDSALYLCASSLDAGESYGYTFGSGTRLTVV.